Detailed here is one TCR beta chain. The table lists this clonotype with many counts. No antigen is known for it. No qualities accompany the bases; no much larger clone lies one base away. The data were obtained in a study of regulatory T cells in long-lasting Graves disease (dated by TCRdb to about 2021). Background on the whole study: Newly diagnosed Graves' disease patients had taken antithyroid drugs for less than 3 months. The study was registered as a clinical trial and conducted in China. This study used TCR sequencing and RNA sequencing of peripheral blood to compare persistent Graves' disease patients against newly diagnosed Graves' disease patients. A total of around 35 samples underwent TCR sequencing, from about 13 patients with persistent Graves' disease and some 20 patients with newly diagnosed Graves' disease.

On the study overall, not on this receptor specifically: TRBV28, TRBJ1-2 and TRBJ2-5 were preferentially used in persistent disease, while TRBV20-1 and TRBJ2-1 were favored in newly diagnosed disease. Sequencing and analysis were restricted to the TCR beta chain. The authors noted that the small sample size was a limitation that may lower accuracy. Compared with newly diagnosed patients, persistent Graves' disease patients had lower TCR Shannon entropy and fewer highly expanded clones, which suggests clonal expansion. Because the primary lesion, thyroid tissue, could not be accessed, the study looked at peripheral blood alone. Patients with persistent disease shared more public clonotypes (around 2,500) than newly diagnosed patients did (approximately 1,000).

V sheds 0 bases and J sheds 3 bases, leaving 17 bases between their ends. Looking up the germline V gene yields CDR1 MNHEY and CDR2 SVGAGI. The CDR3 runs 17 residues from the cysteine to the phenylalanine. The DNA shown is the 51-base CDR3, in frame from base 1. What the time point label conveys for this sample: newly diagnosed GD, antithyroid drugs for less than 3 months. For both TCR sequencing and RNA sequencing, RNA was extracted from PBMCs using TRIzol. Graves' disease was diagnosed according to American Thyroid Association guidelines. Patients were recruited from an endocrinology department in Xi'an, China. Each patient gave around 9 milliliters of peripheral blood, collected in an EDTA anticoagulant tube. Ficoll Paque Plus density gradient separation was used to isolate PBMCs, and no further T cell sorting was performed. RNA quality was checked with an Agilent 2100 Bioanalyzer and agarose gel, and concentration with a NanoDrop 2000.

The receptor library was made with multiplex PCR. The data were produced on an Illumina HiSeq 4000. TCR beta libraries were built with iRepertoire HTBI primers and Arm-PCR amplification of CDR3 regions. Before sequencing, the PCR products underwent gel purification. As for the original processing: Gene usage analysis of CDR3 amino acid clonotypes relied on the 55 to 80 TRBV and about 13 TRBJ segments identified across samples. Filtered high-quality paired reads were merged into contigs using COPE and FqMerger. BLAST was used to align contigs to IMGT TRBV, TRBD and TRBJ reference genes, and CDR3 was defined according to IMGT. Highly expanded clones were defined as clonotypes with a frequency above 0.1%. Shannon entropy served as the measure of repertoire diversity, while the Gini coefficient captured V-J evenness. A clonotype was considered public if more than one individual shared it. Starting from the raw public reads, TCRdb applied fastp trimming at Q25, assembled clones with MiXCR and retained in-frame beta chains. Under each unique CDR3 protein, matching rows form one entry showing the most common genes and DNA. Here the V and J calls rest on TCRdb's processing, not on the authors' analysis. For this sample there are more than 300,000 distinct CDR3 sequences; about 16% appear just once. The ten most abundant clones make up 20% of the sample.

The same sample was also studied in work on T cells in Graves' hyperthyroidism and ophthalmopathy. From the second report: Stable Graves' hyperthyroidism was defined as the absence of progression to ophthalmopathy over 18 months of follow-up. The hyperthyroidism patients were between 18 and 65 years old and newly diagnosed, with a disease duration of less than 2 months. Any patient with an uncontrolled infection, another autoimmune disease, pregnancy or lactation was excluded. Diagnoses were based on clinical symptoms, serum thyroxine and TRAb, thyroid ultrasound and orbital computed tomography. A first-round RT-PCR of the TCR CDR3 used the HTBI primer set with the Qiagen OneStep RT-PCR kit. Most expanded thyroid clonotypes (frequency above 0.001) were also detected in blood, suggesting blood repertoires may reflect thyroid immune responses. A model built on a 13 V-J signature distinguished ophthalmopathy from stable hyperthyroidism, reaching approximately 89% sensitivity and under 84% specificity in cross-validation and 80%/75% in testing. In validation, progression to ophthalmopathy was predicted by the model with nearly 71% sensitivity and nearly 75% specificity, a median of approximately 6.5 months before onset. To identify distinguishing TCR V-J signatures, a discovery cohort of 90 to 100 patients was used, comprising 43 with Graves' ophthalmopathy and 55 to 65 with stable Graves' hyperthyroidism. Prospective prediction of ophthalmopathy was tested in an independent validation cohort consisting of 18 hyperthyroidism patients and around 16 patients who later progressed to ophthalmopathy. The approximately 90 discovery patients were divided at random into training and test sets in a 7:3 ratio. In addition, the study compared T-cell repertoires in thyroid tissue and in blood from 6 or 7 Graves' hyperthyroidism patients. After blood sampling, hyperthyroidism patients were treated with methimazole at a starting dose of 30 mg daily, and ophthalmopathy patients were treated with high-dose intravenous methylprednisolone. The libraries were constructed in a second round of multiplex PCR and then size-selected and purified. Sequencing of the libraries was done on an Illumina HiSeq2000 using paired-end 100 bp reads. SOAPnuke was used to process the raw data, with reads discarded if the reads contained adapters or uncalled bases, had a mean Phred below 15, or lacked an exact constant-primer or identifier match. COPE v1.2.5 was used to merge high-quality paired reads, and clonotypes were defined as unique nucleotide sequences. Clonotypes were aligned to IMGT TRBV, TRBD and TRBJ reference segments using MiTCR v1.1. Analysis was restricted to V-J combinations with a frequency above 0.0001, which covered over 98% of repertoires. A TCS score was defined as the ratio of F50 (clonal expansion) to E x V (chaos), with BLOSUM62-based TCRdist applied between CDR3 peptides within each V-J. Welch's t-statistics and random forest reduced fewer than 600 V-J features to 10 to 15, which were used in a naive Bayes classifier (R e1071). No statistical method was used to fix the sample size in advance, and group allocation was not hidden from the investigators. The paper describes TCR Vbeta CDR3 sequencing of around 140 peripheral blood samples, made up of fewer than 50 ophthalmopathy patients, roughly 80 hyperthyroidism patients and 17 progressor patients.

The sequence joins TRBV6-5 to TRBJ2-5; the D gene may be TRBD1 or TRBD2, since each aligns over 6 bases. The TCR was taken from a woman younger than 30 with Graves disease. Donor details come from another sample of the same person, matched by shared clones. Sequences were derived from peripheral blood mononuclear cells (PBMCs), sampled at new diagnosis, from a patient treated with antithyroid drugs. The CDR3 corresponds to CASSYSGGTTKKETQYF. Read as DNA, the sequence is TGTGCCAGCAGTTACTCAGGCGGGACAACTAAAAAAGAGACCCAGTACTTC.